These 30 T cell receptor beta chains share one sample of origin, sequenced in a study of blood T cell repertoires in COVID-19. TCRdb's copy holds only in-frame clones and misses some; the assay was immunoSEQ multiplex PCR. The sample includes approximately 63,000 clones, 91% seen only once; the top ten take roughly 8.1%. The specimen sequenced was peripheral blood. The receptors shown here come from a human donor in a cohort sampled during active COVID-19.

As concerns this clone: Other DNA sequences within the sample encode an identical CDR3. The V and J genes are TRBV7-2 and TRBJ2-3, with D maybe TRBD2 (6 bases). Trimming pared 1 base from V and 2 bases from J, leaving 10 bases between. Germline V gene sequence: CDR1 SGHTA, CDR2 FQGNSA. CDR3 length: 15 residues. CDR3 amino acids: CASSLGLAYTDTQYF. CDR3 nucleotides: TGTGCCAGCAGCTTAGGCCTAGCGTACACAGATACGCAGTATTTT.

V gene TRBV19 combines with J gene TRBJ1-5, with D tentatively TRBD1 (6 bases). V was clipped by 5 bases and J by 5 bases, with 22 bases between them. The CDR3 covers 17 residues. Germline lookup yields CDR1 LNHDA and CDR2 SQIVND (reference sequence). DNA of the CDR3: TGTGCCAGTAGTCAACACTTACAGGGCGTTGGAGATCAGCCCCAGCATTTT. It encodes CASSQHLQGVGDQPQHF. The full variable domain, its missing parts supplied by reference TRBV19 and TRBJ1-5, is DGGITQSPKYLFRKEGQNVTLSCEQNLNHDAMYWYRQDPGQGLRLIYYSQIVNDFQKGDIAEGYSVSREKKESFPLTVTSAQKNPTAFYLCASSQHLQGVGDQPQHFGDGTRLSIL.

The chain employs TRBV2 and TRBJ1-4; TRBD1 matches 7 bases. Per the germline V gene, CDR1 is SNHLY and CDR2 is FYNNEI. The CDR3 sequence is 14 residues long. J gave up 8 bases and V 6 bases, and 9 bases lay outside the gene matches. This chain's CDR3 is CASRETGTDEKLFF. The DNA for the CDR3 is TGTGCCAGCAGGGAGACAGGGACCGACGAAAAACTGTTTTTT.

The V gene is TRBV2, the J gene TRBJ2-5; TRBD2 matches at 10 bases. CDR1 and CDR2 from the germline V gene are SNHLY and FYNNEI. Trimming at V came to 6 bases and at J to 2 bases, leaving 6 bases not matched to a gene. This CDR3 has 15 residues. CDR3 DNA sequence: TGTGCCAGCAGCATAGCGGGGGGTAGTCAAGAGACCCAGTACTTC. Translated, it gives CASSIAGGSQETQYF.

The chain carries TRBV13 and TRBJ2-1; maybe TRBD2 (6 bases). V lost 5 bases and J 10 bases, leaving 15 bases between the germline ends. The CDR3 is made up of 13 amino acids. Germline V gene sequence: CDR1 PRHDT, CDR2 FYEKMQ (reference sequence). CDR3 sequence reads: CASSPRLVNEQFF. The CDR3 DNA sequence: TGTGCCAGCAGCCCCCGACTAGTAAACGAGCAGTTCTTC.

The J gene is TRBJ2-6, the V gene TRBV10-3; 8 nucleotides line up with TRBD1. The CDR3 contains 16 residues. The V gene's germline CDR1 is ENHRY and CDR2 SYGVKD. J gave up 0 bases and V 10 bases, and 8 bases lay outside the gene matches. The CDR3 nucleotides read TGTGCCACCGGGACAGGCGGAAACTCTGGGGCCAACGTCCTGACTTTC. Protein product: CATGTGGNSGANVLTF.

This chain joins TRBV12-5 and TRBJ1-5; D remains unclear. Germline CDR1 reads LGHNT; CDR2 reads FRNRAP. The V gene lost 3 bases and the J gene lost 5 bases, with 5 bases spanning the gap. This CDR3 has 12 residues. CDR3 protein: CASGFGYQPQHF. CDR3 sequence (DNA): TGTGCTAGTGGTTTCGGGTATCAGCCCCAGCATTTT.

This chain joins TRBV29-1 and TRBJ2-7; TRBD1 matches at 9 bases. Germline assignment: CDR1 SQVTM and CDR2 ANQGSEA. Trimming took 6 bases from V and 5 from J; bases not matched to a gene: 11. The CDR3 has 14 amino acids. The CDR3 reads CSVVPGTGRDEQYF. CDR3 in DNA: TGCAGCGTAGTACCGGGGACAGGGCGGGACGAGCAGTACTTC.

The chain recombines TRBV11-2 with TRBJ2-7, with D perhaps TRBD2 (6 bases). The V end was cut by 1 base, the J end by 4 bases, with 11 bases between. The CDR3 covers 14 residues. Germline V gene data show CDR1 as SGHAT and CDR2 as FQNNGV. CDR3: CASSLAGDGYEQYF. As DNA, the CDR3 is TGTGCCAGCAGCTTAGCGGGAGATGGTTACGAGCAGTACTTC.

The chain links TRBV5-1 to TRBJ2-7; 12 bases match TRBD2. CDR1 is SGHRS, CDR2 YFSETQ, per germline. Trimming removed 3 bases from V and 5 bases from J; junction bases left unmatched: 12. The CDR3 loop spans 17 amino acids. CDR3 in DNA: TGCGCCAGCAGCTACGGGGGAATGACTAGCGGGAGCGACGAGCAGTACTTC. It codes for CASSYGGMTSGSDEQYF.

There are a few counts of this clone. The chain combines TRBV2 with TRBJ2-7; possible D gene TRBD2, 7 bases. V lost 9 bases, J lost 6 bases, and 12 bases lay in between. The CDR3 is 11 residues long. The germline gives CDR1 SNHLY, CDR2 FYNNEI. CDR3 in DNA: TGTGCCAGTGGGGGGGCTTTCGAGCAGTACTTC. It codes for CASGGAFEQYF.

The chain combines TRBV5-4 with TRBJ2-3, with TRBD2 identical over 13 bases. Germline values: CDR1 SGHNT, CDR2 YYREEE (reference sequence). This CDR3 spans 16 amino acids. With V trimmed by 4 bases and J by 5 bases, 7 bases remained unmatched. The CDR3 is CASSQTRTSGGDTQYF. The CDR3 bases are TGTGCCAGCAGCCAAACTCGGACTAGCGGGGGAGATACGCAGTATTTT.

To note about this clone: This same CDR3 is encoded by further DNA sequences in the sample. V usage is TRBV27 and J usage is TRBJ2-1; D not resolved. The ends were cut back, 2 bases at V and 0 bases at J, with 5 bases in the middle. The germline CDR1 and CDR2 sequences are MNHEY and SMNVEV (reference sequence). The CDR3 length is 14 residues. The CDR3 spells CASSLGSSYNEQFF. As DNA, the CDR3 is TGTGCCAGCAGTTTAGGCAGCTCCTACAATGAGCAGTTCTTC.

This clone was recorded only once. The V and J genes are TRBV19 and TRBJ1-2; D not certain. Trimming left V 5 bases short and J 4 bases short, with 5 bases between. CDR1 is LNHDA, CDR2 SQIVND, per germline (reference sequence). CDR3 size: 11 residues. The CDR3: CASSPGYGYTF. As DNA, the CDR3 is TGTGCCAGTAGTCCAGGCTATGGCTACACCTTC.

The chain employs TRBV6-6 and TRBJ2-7, with 9 bases fitting TRBD1. CDR1 is MNHNY, CDR2 SVGAGI, per germline (reference sequence). The V gene end was trimmed by 5 bases and the J gene end by 3 bases; junction bases not matched to a gene: 2. This CDR3 is 13 amino acids long. CDR3 amino acids: CASSRDRDYEQYF. CDR3 coding DNA: TGTGCCAGCAGTAGGGACAGGGACTACGAGCAGTACTTC.

This sequence joins TRBV24-1 and TRBJ1-4, with TRBD1 identical over 11 bases. This CDR3 comprises 16 residues. From germline, CDR1 is KGHDR and CDR2 SFDVKD. V lost 3 bases, J lost 8 bases, and 7 bases stayed unmatched. The CDR3 DNA reads TGTGCCACCAGTGATCCTGGACAGGGGGCCGGCGAAAAACTGTTTTTT. This sequence encodes CATSDPGQGAGEKLFF.

This chain joins TRBV18 and TRBJ2-1; 9 bases fit TRBD1. The CDR3 sequence is 15 residues long. Per the germline V gene, CDR1 is KGHSH and CDR2 is LQKENI. The trim removed 6 bases at V and 7 bases at J, leaving 10 bases unmatched. CDR3 bases: TGTGCCAGCTCCCGGACAGGGGCGAATGGGAATGAGCAGTTCTTC. This translates into CASSRTGANGNEQFF. Supplemented by reference TRBV18 and TRBJ2-1, the full variable domain reads NAGVMQNPRHLVRRRGQEARLRCSPMKGHSHVYWYRQLPEEGLKFMVYLQKENIIDESGMPKERFSAEFPKEGPSILRIQQVVRGDSAAYFCASSRTGANGNEQFFGPGTRLTVL.

The V gene is TRBV29-1, the J gene TRBJ1-1, with D perhaps matching TRBD1 (6 bases). Deletions cut 4 bases from V and 2 bases from J, with 11 bases between. This CDR3 is built from 13 residues. Germline V gives CDR1 SQVTM, CDR2 ANQGSEA. In DNA form, the CDR3 reads TGCAGCGTTGCAGACAGGCTTAACACTGAAGCTTTCTTT. Translation: CSVADRLNTEAFF. Variable domain in full (rest from reference TRBV29-1 and TRBJ1-1): SAVISQKPSRDICQRGTSLTIQCQVDSQVTMMFWYRQQPGQSLTLIATANQGSEATYESGFVIDKFPISRPNLTFSTLTVSNMSPEDSSIYLCSVADRLNTEAFFGQGTRLTVV.

This chain links TRBV7-2 with TRBJ2-1; 9 nucleotides agree with TRBD2. Germline V gene lookup returns CDR1 SGHTA and CDR2 FQGNSA. The CDR3 covers 15 residues. V dropped 3 bases and J dropped 8; count of bases not matched to a gene: 8. CDR3 in amino acids: CASSFRGGAGYEQFF. CDR3 in DNA: TGTGCCAGCAGCTTTCGCGGGGGGGCAGGTTATGAGCAGTTCTTC. The variable domain in full, completed from reference TRBV7-2 and TRBJ2-1, reads GAGVSQSPSNKVTEKGKDVELRCDPISGHTALYWYRQSLGQGLEFLIYFQGNSAPDKSGLPSDRFSAERTGGSVSTLTIQRTQQEDSAVYLCASSFRGGAGYEQFFGPGTRLTVL.

This clone was detected once. The chain joins TRBV3-1 (or the pseudogene TRBV3-2) to TRBJ1-1, with 7 bases fitting TRBD1. Germline CDR1 and CDR2: LGHDT and YNNKEL (reference sequence). The CDR3 has 12 residues. Trimming cost V 4 bases and J 8 bases; bases outside gene matches: 4. The CDR3 DNA sequence: TGTGCCAGCAGCCGACGGACAGGCGAAGCTTTCTTT. Translating it yields CASSRRTGEAFF.

The V gene is TRBV19, the J gene TRBJ2-7, with 8 bases fitting TRBD1. In germline, CDR1 is LNHDA, CDR2 SQIVND (reference sequence). This CDR3 region has 15 residues. The V and J ends lost 6 bases and 0 bases, in that order; junction bases with no gene match: 7. CDR3 nucleotides: TGTGCCAGTAGCGGGGACAGGATTAACTCCTACGAGCAGTACTTC. Protein product: CASSGDRINSYEQYF.

The chain couples TRBV7-3 to TRBJ2-5; no clear D. CDR1 is SGHTA and CDR2 is FQGTGA in the germline V gene. There are 14 residues in the CDR3. V was clipped by 2 bases and J by 4 bases, with 11 bases between them. CDR3 nucleotide sequence: TGTGCCAGCAGCTTATCTGGGTCAGGAGAGACCCAGTACTTC. It yields the protein CASSLSGSGETQYF.

This chain uses TRBV3-1 (or the pseudogene TRBV3-2) with TRBJ2-7, with TRBD1 matching 7 bases. J was trimmed by 1 base and V by 5 bases; bases with no gene match: 2. This CDR3 contains 13 residues. Germline V gene lookup returns CDR1 LGHDT and CDR2 YNNKEL (reference sequence). The CDR3 DNA reads as TGTGCCAGCAGCTACAGGGGATCCTACGAGCAGTACTTC. This translates into CASSYRGSYEQYF.

This chain joins TRBV10-2 and TRBJ2-7, with a possible D match to TRBD2 (5 bases). CDR1 and CDR2 (germline): WSHSY, SAAADI. V was clipped by 3 bases and J by 0 bases, with 21 bases between them. This CDR3 has 18 residues. The CDR3 reads CASSDSWQSGIFSYEQYF. The CDR3 DNA reads TGCGCCAGCAGTGATAGCTGGCAGTCGGGAATTTTCTCCTACGAGCAGTACTTC.

V gene TRBV28 combines with J gene TRBJ2-7, with D possibly TRBD1 on 6 matching bases. Germline V gene lookup returns CDR1 MDHEN and CDR2 SYDVKM. V lost 6 bases and J lost 3, with 9 bases in between. CDR3 length: 12 amino acids. This CDR3 reads CASSQGIYEQYF. DNA of the CDR3: TGTGCCAGCAGCCAGGGGATCTACGAGCAGTACTTC.

V is TRBV6-4 and J is TRBJ2-1; 9 nucleotides align to TRBD1. Germline values: CDR1 MRHNA, CDR2 SNTAGT. The CDR3 contains 16 residues. The V and J ends lost 2 bases and 1 base, in that order; junction bases with no gene match: 3. The CDR3 DNA reads TGTGCCAGCAGTGACGGGACAGGGTCATCCTACAATGAGCAGTTCTTC. It translates to CASSDGTGSSYNEQFF.

This sequence joins TRBV7-2 and TRBJ1-4; D is unresolved. The germline V gene encodes CDR1 SGHTA and CDR2 FQGNSA. With 1 base removed from V and 13 bases from J, the gap between germline ends came to 22 bases. There are 16 residues in the CDR3. The CDR3 protein is CASSLDLASPQGGLFF. CDR3 DNA: TGTGCCAGCAGCTTAGACTTGGCTTCCCCGCAAGGAGGACTGTTTTTT.

The chain is built from TRBV9 and TRBJ2-5; D is possibly TRBD2 (6 bases). The germline V gene encodes CDR1 SGDLS and CDR2 YYNGEE. The CDR3 runs to 16 residues. V was pared by 3 bases and J by 5 bases, with 20 bases between. The CDR3 loop reads CASSARGTPPGETQYF. The CDR3 DNA follows: TGTGCCAGCAGCGCCCGGGGGACTCCCCCAGGGGAGACCCAGTACTTC.

The gene calls are TRBV18 and TRBJ2-5, with D perhaps TRBD1 (6 bases). Between the trimmed V and J ends, which lost 0 bases and 4 bases, there was a span of 12 bases. The CDR3 has 15 residues. Germline CDR1 KGHSH, CDR2 LQKENI. The CDR3 sequence is CASSPPSGVVETQYF. DNA of the CDR3: TGTGCCAGCTCACCACCATCAGGGGTGGTAGAGACCCAGTACTTC.

This clone has just one count. The chain has TRBV7-3 and TRBJ2-6; D may be TRBD2 (5 bases). The V end was cut by 5 bases, the J end by 4 bases, with 15 bases between. Per germline, CDR1 SGHTA and CDR2 FQGTGA. The CDR3 contains 16 residues. CDR3: CASSPLPRAGANVLTF. Here the CDR3 DNA reads TGTGCCAGCAGCCCACTCCCGAGGGCCGGGGCCAACGTCCTGACTTTC.